This is a list of T cell receptor beta chains from one sample in a study of cytomegalovirus exposure and HLA in healthy donors. Sequenced by immunoSEQ multiplex PCR; TCRdb stores in-frame clones only, minus some. This repertoire comprises about 140,000 clones; its ten largest clones make up over 2%. The sequencing input was PBMCs. These receptor sequences come from a woman aged 18 to 35 in good health and CMV-seronegative. Both conserved end residues are part of each CDR3. Fields, in order: CDR3 length, J gene, V gene, D gene, CDR3 DNA, CDR3 protein. The D gene is left open where the match is weak.

17 | TRBJ2-3 | TRBV27 | TRBD2 | TGTGCCAGCAGTTTACTTGGGACTAGCAAGAGCACAGATACGCAGTATTTT | CASSLLGTSKSTDTQYF
15 | TRBJ1-3 | TRBV19 | . | TGTGCCAGTAGTATGGGTGGGACTGCGGGAAACACCATATATTTT | CASSMGGTAGNTIYF
15 | TRBJ2-7 | TRBV6-5 | TRBD2 | TGTGCCAGCAGTTACGAGGGCGGGAGCTCCTACGAGCAGTACTTC | CASSYEGGSSYEQYF
13 | TRBJ1-2 | TRBV6-1 | . | TGTGCCAGCAGTGAGGCGGGGGAAGAGGGCTACACCTTC | CASSEAGEEGYTF
16 | TRBJ2-3 | TRBV15 | TRBD2 | TGTGCCACCAGCAGTGGGGAGCGGGAGTATACAGATACGCAGTATTTT | CATSSGEREYTDTQYF
14 | TRBJ2-1 | TRBV7-6 | TRBD2 | TGTGCCAGCAGCCCGGGACTAGCGGGGGGTGAGCAGTTCTTC | CASSPGLAGGEQFF
16 | TRBJ2-5 | TRBV5-8 | TRBD1 | TGTGCCAGCAGCTTGGCCCAGGCAGGGGGATGGGGGACCCAGTACTTC | CASSLAQAGGWGTQYF
14 | TRBJ2-7 | TRBV11-2 | . | TGTGCCAGCAGCCCCGGGTTTAGCTCCTACGAGCAGTACTTC | CASSPGFSSYEQYF
15 | TRBJ2-1 | TRBV14 | TRBD2 | TGTGCCAGCGGGTCAGGGGGACTAGCGGTGGATGAGCAGTTCTTC | CASGSGGLAVDEQFF
13 | TRBJ2-1 | TRBV18 | . | TGTGCCAGCTCACCGGGCAGCTACAATGAGCAGTTCTTC | CASSPGSYNEQFF
14 | TRBJ1-3 | TRBV30 | TRBD1 | TGTGCCTGGAGTCTCGGACAGGGGGCCGACACCATATATTTT | CAWSLGQGADTIYF
17 | TRBJ1-2 | TRBV6-4 | . | TGTGCCAGCAGTGACTCGGCAGGTCTCAGGTTTGAGTATGGCTACACCTTC | CASSDSAGLRFEYGYTF
15 | TRBJ2-7 | TRBV11-2 | TRBD1 | TGTGCCAGCAGCTTAGCCGACAGGGCGTCCTACGAGCAGTACTTC | CASSLADRASYEQYF
15 | TRBJ2-1 | TRBV9 | TRBD2 | TGTGCCAGCAGCGCTAGCGGGACTAGATACAATGAGCAGTTCTTC | CASSASGTRYNEQFF
15 | TRBJ2-3 | TRBV6-1 | . | TGTGCCAGCAGTGAATTAGGTAACAGGGCGGATACGCAGTATTTT | CASSELGNRADTQYF
15 | TRBJ1-1 | TRBV5-1 | . | TGCGCCAGCAGCTTACAGACAGAGGAGCACACTGAAGCTTTCTTT | CASSLQTEEHTEAFF
14 | TRBJ2-1 | TRBV5-1 | TRBD1 | TGCGCCAGCAGTCCCGGGACAGGGGTGGGTGAGCAGTTCTTC | CASSPGTGVGEQFF
14 | TRBJ1-2 | TRBV6-5 | . | TGTGCCAGCAGTTACCGGGTCGGGGAATCTGGCTACACCTTC | CASSYRVGESGYTF
15 | TRBJ2-3 | TRBV19 | . | TGTGCCAGCTCAGGGAAACAGGGTAGCACAGATACGCAGTATTTT | CASSGKQGSTDTQYF
13 | TRBJ2-2 | TRBV10-3 | . | TGTGCCATCCGCCCGACACAGGGAGCGGAGCTGTTTTTT | CAIRPTQGAELFF
13 | TRBJ2-3 | TRBV18 | . | TGTGCCAGCTCACCACCCTCTACAGATACGCAGTATTTT | CASSPPSTDTQYF
18 | TRBJ2-2 | TRBV5-1 | TRBD2 | TGCGCCAGCAGCTCCTCCGGACTAGCGGGAACGATCACCGGGGAGCTGTTTTTT | CASSSSGLAGTITGELFF
16 | TRBJ1-1 | TRBV19 | TRBD1 | TGTGCCAGTAGCCCCGACAGGGCTTTGATGAACACTGAAGCTTTCTTT | CASSPDRALMNTEAFF
15 | TRBJ1-2 | TRBV5-1 | . | TGCGCCAGCAGCCTGGATTCACAGGGCCACTATGGCTACACCTTC | CASSLDSQGHYGYTF
12 | TRBJ2-5 | TRBV6-6 | . | TGTGCCAGCGCCCGGAGCTTAGAGACCCAGTACTTC | CASARSLETQYF
16 | TRBJ1-2 | TRBV7-8 | TRBD1 | TGTGCCAGCAGCCGTGGACAGGGGGCAATCATCTATGGCTACACCTTC | CASSRGQGAIIYGYTF
14 | TRBJ1-1 | TRBV4-3 | . | TGCGCCAGCAGCCAAGATTGGGGGGACACTGAAGCTTTCTTT | CASSQDWGDTEAFF
15 | TRBJ1-5 | TRBV7-2 | TRBD1 | TGTGCCAGCAGCCTCCGGACAGGGGATAATCAGCCCCAGCATTTT | CASSLRTGDNQPQHF
14 | TRBJ2-1 | TRBV11-3 | TRBD1 | TGTGCCAGCAGCCTAAGGACAGGGGGTGGCTTGCAGTTCTTC | CASSLRTGGGLQFF
14 | TRBJ1-1 | TRBV7-9 | . | TGTGCCAGCAGCCCCCAGAGCCGGGACTCCGAAGCTTTCTTT | CASSPQSRDSEAFF
13 | TRBJ1-6 | TRBV6-5 | TRBD1 | TGTGCCAGCAGTTTAACAGGGGGATCACCCCTCCACTTT | CASSLTGGSPLHF
19 | TRBJ2-1 | TRBV7-9 | . | TGTGCCAGCAGCTTCGCAATAAACGCCCAGGGGCCTGCCTACAATGAGCAGTTCTTC | CASSFAINAQGPAYNEQFF
16 | TRBJ1-4 | TRBV2 | . | TGTGCCAGCAGTGACTTACGGTGGGAGAAAGATGAAAAACTGTTTTTT | CASSDLRWEKDEKLFF
14 | TRBJ2-7 | TRBV9 | . | TGTGCCAGCAGCGTTAGGGACTCGTCCTACGAGCAGTACTTC | CASSVRDSSYEQYF
14 | TRBJ2-7 | TRBV18 | TRBD1 | TGTGCCAGCTCCCTAGGACAGGGGGCGGGGGAGCAGTACTTC | CASSLGQGAGEQYF
14 | TRBJ2-1 | TRBV5-1 | . | TGCGCCAGCAGCCACCTTCAAGCCAAGATTGAGCAGTTCTTC | CASSHLQAKIEQFF
14 | TRBJ1-3 | TRBV12-2 | . | TGTGCAAGTCGCTCGGGACAGGTAGGAGACACCATATATTTT | CASRSGQVGDTIYF
15 | TRBJ2-7 | TRBV29-1 | TRBD1 | TGCAGCGTTGTATGGAAGACAGGGGGCAAGTACGAGCAGTACTTC | CSVVWKTGGKYEQYF
17 | TRBJ2-2 | TRBV30 | TRBD1 | TGTGCCTGGAGGGAACCGGGACAGGGGGCTGGCACCGGGGAGCTGTTTTTT | CAWREPGQGAGTGELFF
12 | TRBJ1-5 | TRBV7-2 | . | TGTGCCAGCAGCTTGGCGGGGCAGCCCCAGCATTTT | CASSLAGQPQHF
11 | TRBJ1-1 | TRBV9 | . | TGTGCCAGCTCCTCGAACACTGAAGCTTTCTTT | CASSSNTEAFF
14 | TRBJ2-7 | TRBV9 | TRBD1 | TGTGCCAGCAGCGCGGACAGGGGGCTCAACGAGCAGTACTTC | CASSADRGLNEQYF
16 | TRBJ2-1 | TRBV2 | TRBD2 | TGTGCCAGCAGACCGGGACTAGCGGGAGGGTCTGGTGAGCAGTTCTTC | CASRPGLAGGSGEQFF
13 | TRBJ1-2 | TRBV6-5 | . | TGTGCCAGCAGCCGCCAGGGGTTCTATGGCTACACCTTC | CASSRQGFYGYTF
18 | TRBJ1-1 | TRBV19 | TRBD1 | TGTGCCAGTAGTATAAGCCCCTTTACAGGGGGCTACGACACTGAAGCTTTCTTT | CASSISPFTGGYDTEAFF
15 | TRBJ2-6 | TRBV9 | . | TGTGCCAGCAGCCTTGACAACCCCGGGGCCAACGTCCTGACTTTC | CASSLDNPGANVLTF
16 | TRBJ2-1 | TRBV7-2 | TRBD1 | TGTGCCAGCAGCTTAGTAGGGACAGGATCCTACAATGAGCAGTTCTTC | CASSLVGTGSYNEQFF
13 | TRBJ1-2 | TRBV6-1 | . | TGTGCCAGCTCAATCCGGGGTTTTAATGGCTACACCTTC | CASSIRGFNGYTF
13 | TRBJ2-2 | TRBV29-1 | TRBD2 | TGCAGCGTTGAACAGACTAGCGCCGGGGAGCTGTTTTTT | CSVEQTSAGELFF
13 | TRBJ2-7 | TRBV9 | . | TGTGCCAGCAGCGTAGATTACAGATCCGAGCAGTACTTC | CASSVDYRSEQYF